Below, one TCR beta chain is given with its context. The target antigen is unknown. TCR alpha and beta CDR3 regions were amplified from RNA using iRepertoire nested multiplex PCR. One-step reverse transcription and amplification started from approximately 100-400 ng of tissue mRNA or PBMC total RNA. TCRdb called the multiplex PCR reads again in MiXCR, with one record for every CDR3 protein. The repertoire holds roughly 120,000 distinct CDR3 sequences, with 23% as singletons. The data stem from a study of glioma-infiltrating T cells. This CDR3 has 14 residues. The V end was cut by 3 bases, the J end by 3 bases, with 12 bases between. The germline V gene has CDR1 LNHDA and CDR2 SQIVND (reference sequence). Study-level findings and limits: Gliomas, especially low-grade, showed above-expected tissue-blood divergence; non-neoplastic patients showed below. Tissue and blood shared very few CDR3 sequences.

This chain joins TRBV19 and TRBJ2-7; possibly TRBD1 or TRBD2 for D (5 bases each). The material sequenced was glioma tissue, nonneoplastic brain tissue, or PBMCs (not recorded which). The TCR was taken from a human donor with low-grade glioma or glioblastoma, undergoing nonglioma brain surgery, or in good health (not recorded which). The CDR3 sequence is CASSIRDENYEQYF. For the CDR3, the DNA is TGTGCCAGTAGTATCCGGGACGAGAACTACGAGCAGTACTTC.